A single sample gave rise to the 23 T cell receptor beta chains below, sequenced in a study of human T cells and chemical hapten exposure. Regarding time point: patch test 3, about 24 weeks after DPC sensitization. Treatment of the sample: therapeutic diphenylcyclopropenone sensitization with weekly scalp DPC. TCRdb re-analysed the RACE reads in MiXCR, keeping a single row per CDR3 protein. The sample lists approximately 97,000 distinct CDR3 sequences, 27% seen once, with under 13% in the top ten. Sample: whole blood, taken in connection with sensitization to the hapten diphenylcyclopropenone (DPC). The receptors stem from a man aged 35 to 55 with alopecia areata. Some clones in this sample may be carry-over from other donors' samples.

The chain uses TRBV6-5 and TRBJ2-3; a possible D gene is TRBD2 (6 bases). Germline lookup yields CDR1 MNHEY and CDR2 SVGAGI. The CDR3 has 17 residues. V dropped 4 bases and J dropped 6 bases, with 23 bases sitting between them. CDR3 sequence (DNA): TGTGCCAGCAGTTCCCTACGGGGGTCGAGGAGGATGGATACGCAGTATTTT. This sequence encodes CASSSLRGSRRMDTQYF.

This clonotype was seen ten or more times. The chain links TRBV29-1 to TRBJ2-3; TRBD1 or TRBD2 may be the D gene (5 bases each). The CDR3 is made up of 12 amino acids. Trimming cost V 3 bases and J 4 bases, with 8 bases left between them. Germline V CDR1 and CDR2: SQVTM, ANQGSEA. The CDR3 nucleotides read TGCAGCGTTGAGAGGGGTGCAGATACGCAGTATTTT. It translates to CSVERGADTQYF.

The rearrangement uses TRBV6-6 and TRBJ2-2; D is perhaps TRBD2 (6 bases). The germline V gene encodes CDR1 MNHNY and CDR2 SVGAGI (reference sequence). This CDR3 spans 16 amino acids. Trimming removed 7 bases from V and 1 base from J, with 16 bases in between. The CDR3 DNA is TGTGCCAGCACCCAGGTGGCGGGATGGAACACCGGGGAGCTGTTTTTT. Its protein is CASTQVAGWNTGELFF.

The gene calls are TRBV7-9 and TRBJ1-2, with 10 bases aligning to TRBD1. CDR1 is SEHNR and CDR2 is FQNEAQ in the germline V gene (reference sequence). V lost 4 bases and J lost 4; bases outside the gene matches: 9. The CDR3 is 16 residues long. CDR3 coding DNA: TGTGCCAGCAGCTGGGGGACAGGGGATACTGGCTATGGCTACACCTTC. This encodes CASSWGTGDTGYGYTF.

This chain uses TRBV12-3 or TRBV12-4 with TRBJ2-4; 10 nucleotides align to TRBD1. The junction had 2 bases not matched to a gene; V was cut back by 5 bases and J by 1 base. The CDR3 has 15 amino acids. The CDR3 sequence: CASSRQGAAKNIQYF. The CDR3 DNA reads TGTGCCAGCAGTCGACAGGGGGCGGCCAAAAACATTCAGTACTTC.

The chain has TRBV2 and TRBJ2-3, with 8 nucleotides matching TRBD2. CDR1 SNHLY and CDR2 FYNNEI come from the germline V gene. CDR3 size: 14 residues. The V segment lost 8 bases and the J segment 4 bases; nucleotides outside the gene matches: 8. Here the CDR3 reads CASEAAGVSDTQYF. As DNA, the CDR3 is TGTGCCAGCGAGGCAGCGGGAGTATCAGATACGCAGTATTTT.

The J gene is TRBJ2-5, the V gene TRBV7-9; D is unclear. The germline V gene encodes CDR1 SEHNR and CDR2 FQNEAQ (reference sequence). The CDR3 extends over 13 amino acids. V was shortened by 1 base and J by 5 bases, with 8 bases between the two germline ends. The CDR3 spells CASSLGLSETQYF. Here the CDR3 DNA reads TGTGCCAGCAGCTTAGGTCTTAGCGAGACCCAGTACTTC.

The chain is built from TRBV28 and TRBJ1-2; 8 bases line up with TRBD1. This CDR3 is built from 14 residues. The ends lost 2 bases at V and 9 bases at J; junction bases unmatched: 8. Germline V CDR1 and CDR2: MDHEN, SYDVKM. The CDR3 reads CASSLGGQEIRYTF. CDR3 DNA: TGTGCCAGCAGTTTAGGGGGACAGGAAATTCGCTACACCTTC.

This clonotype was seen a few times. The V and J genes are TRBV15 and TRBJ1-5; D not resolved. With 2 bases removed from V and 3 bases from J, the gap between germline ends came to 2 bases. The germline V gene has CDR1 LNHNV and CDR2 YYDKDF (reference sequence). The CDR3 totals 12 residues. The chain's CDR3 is CATSRTNQPQHF. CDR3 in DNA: TGTGCCACCAGCAGAACCAATCAGCCCCAGCATTTT.

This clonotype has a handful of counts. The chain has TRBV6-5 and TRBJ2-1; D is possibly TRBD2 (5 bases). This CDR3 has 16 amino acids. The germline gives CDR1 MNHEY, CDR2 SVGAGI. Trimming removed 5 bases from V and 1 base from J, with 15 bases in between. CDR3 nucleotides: TGTGCCAGCAGTCCGGTTTCCGGAGGTTCCTACAATGAGCAGTTCTTC. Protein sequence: CASSPVSGGSYNEQFF.

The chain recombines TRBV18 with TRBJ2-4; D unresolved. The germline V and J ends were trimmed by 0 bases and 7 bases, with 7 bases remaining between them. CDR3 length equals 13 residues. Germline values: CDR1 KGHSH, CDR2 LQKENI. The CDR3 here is CASSPPSGNIQYF. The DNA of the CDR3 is TGTGCCAGCTCACCACCGTCTGGGAACATTCAGTACTTC.

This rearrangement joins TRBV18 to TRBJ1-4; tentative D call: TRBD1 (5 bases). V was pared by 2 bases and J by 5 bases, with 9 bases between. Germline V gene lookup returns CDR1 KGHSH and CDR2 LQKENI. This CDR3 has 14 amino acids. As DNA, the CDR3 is TGTGCCAGCTCACCATGGGGGAAGAATGAAAAACTGTTTTTT. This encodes CASSPWGKNEKLFF. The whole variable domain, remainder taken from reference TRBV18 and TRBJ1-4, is NAGVMQNPRHLVRRRGQEARLRCSPMKGHSHVYWYRQLPEEGLKFMVYLQKENIIDESGMPKERFSAEFPKEGPSILRIQQVVRGDSAAYFCASSPWGKNEKLFFGSGTQLSVL.

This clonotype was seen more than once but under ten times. CDR3 nucleotide sequence: TGTGCCAGCAGCTCACCCACTAGCGGGAGAAGCGACGAGCAGTACTTC. This gives the protein CASSSPTSGRSDEQYF. The rearrangement links TRBV12-3 or TRBV12-4 to TRBJ2-7, with 11 positions matching TRBD2. V gave up 6 bases and J gave up 5 bases; unmatched junction bases: 12. CDR3 size: 16 residues.

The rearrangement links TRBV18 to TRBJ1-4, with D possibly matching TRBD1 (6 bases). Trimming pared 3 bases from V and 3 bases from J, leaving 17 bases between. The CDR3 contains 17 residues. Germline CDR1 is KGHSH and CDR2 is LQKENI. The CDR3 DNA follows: TGTGCCAGCTCACCTCATCCGCCGGGACACCCTAATGAAAAACTGTTTTTT. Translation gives CASSPHPPGHPNEKLFF.

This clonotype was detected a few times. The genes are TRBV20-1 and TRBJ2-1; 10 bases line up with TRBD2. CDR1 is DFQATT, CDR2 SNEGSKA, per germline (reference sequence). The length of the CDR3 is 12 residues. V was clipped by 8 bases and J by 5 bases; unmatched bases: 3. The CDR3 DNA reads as TGCAGTAGCGGGAGGGAAGACAATGAGCAGTTCTTC. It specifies CSSGREDNEQFF.

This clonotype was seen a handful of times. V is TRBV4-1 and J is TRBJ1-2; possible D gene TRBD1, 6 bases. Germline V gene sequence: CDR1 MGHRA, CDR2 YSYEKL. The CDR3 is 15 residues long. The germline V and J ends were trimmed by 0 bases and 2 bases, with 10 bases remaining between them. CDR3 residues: CASSQDRGSNYGYTF. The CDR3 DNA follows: TGCGCCAGCAGCCAAGACAGGGGATCCAACTATGGCTACACCTTC.

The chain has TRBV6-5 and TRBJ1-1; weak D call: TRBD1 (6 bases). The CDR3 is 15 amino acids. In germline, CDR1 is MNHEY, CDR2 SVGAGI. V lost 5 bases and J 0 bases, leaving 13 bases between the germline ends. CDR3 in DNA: TGTGCCAGCAGTGCTAGGACAGAGATGAACACTGAAGCTTTCTTT. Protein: CASSARTEMNTEAFF.

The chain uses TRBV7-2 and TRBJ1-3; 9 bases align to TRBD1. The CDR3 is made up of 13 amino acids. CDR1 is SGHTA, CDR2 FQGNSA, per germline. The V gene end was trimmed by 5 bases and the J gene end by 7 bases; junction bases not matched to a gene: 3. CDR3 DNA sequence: TGTGCCAGCAGCAAACAGGGGGCGAACACCATATATTTT. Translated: CASSKQGANTIYF.

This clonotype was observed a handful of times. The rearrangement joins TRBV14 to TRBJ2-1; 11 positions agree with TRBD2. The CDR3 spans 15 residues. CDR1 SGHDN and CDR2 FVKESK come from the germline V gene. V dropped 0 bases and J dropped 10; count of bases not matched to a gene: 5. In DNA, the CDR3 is TGTGCCAGCAGCCAAGATAGGCTAGCGGGAGGAGAGCAGTTCTTC. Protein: CASSQDRLAGGEQFF.

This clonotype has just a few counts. The CDR3 nucleotides read TGCAGTGCTAGGATCCATGGGCGGGAGGGCCCCCAAGAGACCCAGTACTTC. Translation gives CSARIHGREGPQETQYF. The V call is TRBV20-1, the J call TRBJ2-5, with TRBD2 matching 9 bases. Trimming at V came to 3 bases and at J to 1 base, leaving 12 bases not matched to a gene. The germline CDR1 and CDR2 sequences are DFQATT and SNEGSKA (reference sequence). This CDR3 has 17 residues.

DNA of the CDR3: TGTGCCAGCAGTTTATTCGGGTTCGGCACTGAAGCTTTCTTT. It translates to CASSLFGFGTEAFF. This chain uses TRBV28 with TRBJ1-1; the D is unclear. This CDR3 spans 14 amino acids. Trimming left V 1 base short and J 4 bases short, with 10 bases between. Per germline, CDR1 MDHEN and CDR2 SYDVKM.

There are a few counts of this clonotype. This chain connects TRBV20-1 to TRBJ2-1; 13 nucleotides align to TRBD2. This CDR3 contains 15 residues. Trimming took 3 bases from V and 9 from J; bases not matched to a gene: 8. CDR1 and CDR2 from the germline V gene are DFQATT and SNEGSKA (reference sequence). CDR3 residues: CSASLQLAGGGEQFF. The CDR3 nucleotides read TGCAGTGCTAGCTTACAACTAGCGGGAGGGGGTGAGCAGTTCTTC.

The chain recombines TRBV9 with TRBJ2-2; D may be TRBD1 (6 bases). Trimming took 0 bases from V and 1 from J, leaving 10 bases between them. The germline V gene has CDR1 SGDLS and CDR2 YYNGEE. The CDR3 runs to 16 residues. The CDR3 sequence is CASSVVSGQNTGELFF. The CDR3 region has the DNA TGTGCCAGCAGCGTAGTCTCGGGACAGAACACCGGGGAGCTGTTTTTT.